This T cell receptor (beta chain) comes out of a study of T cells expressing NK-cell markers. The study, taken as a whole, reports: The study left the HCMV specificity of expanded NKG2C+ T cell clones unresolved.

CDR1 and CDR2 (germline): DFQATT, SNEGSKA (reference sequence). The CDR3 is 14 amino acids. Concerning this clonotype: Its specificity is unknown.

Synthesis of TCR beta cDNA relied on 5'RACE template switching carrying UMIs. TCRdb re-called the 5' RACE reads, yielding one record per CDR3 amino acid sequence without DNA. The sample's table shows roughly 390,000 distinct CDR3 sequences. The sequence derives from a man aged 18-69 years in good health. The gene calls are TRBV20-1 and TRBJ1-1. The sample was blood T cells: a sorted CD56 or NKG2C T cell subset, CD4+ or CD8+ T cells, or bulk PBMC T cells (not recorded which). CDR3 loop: CSAIEGAGGTEAFF.